This TCR beta chain originates from a study of blood T cell repertoires in COVID-19. Using immunoSEQ multiplex PCR, the repertoire was profiled, and TCRdb retains in-frame clones only, with some absent. Of a few hundred thousand clones in the sample, around 88% were seen once. The TCR comes from a man aged 25 to 45 with active or convalescent COVID-19. What was sequenced was peripheral blood.

The CDR3 DNA is TGCAGTGCTAGTCGAAGAAGCGACTATGGCTACACCTTC. It yields the protein CSASRRSDYGYTF. V is TRBV20-1 and J is TRBJ1-2; the D is unclear. V was clipped by 3 bases and J by 3 bases, with 11 bases between them. The CDR3 totals 13 residues. Germline V gene sequence: CDR1 DFQATT, CDR2 SNEGSKA (reference sequence).